This T cell receptor (beta chain) emerged from a study of blood T cell repertoires in COVID-19. Study background: Samples came from the United States, Italy and Spain, spanning acute and convalescent COVID-19. PBMCs, B-cell-depleted T cells, or T cells were the source of the cDNA or gDNA that made up the material.

In the original analysis: For nucleated cells, counts were estimated from reference gene primer amplification. TCRdb keeps only in-frame clones here, not all; method: immunoSEQ multiplex PCR. V and J calls and clone size are those listed in that table; D and trimming were worked out from the DNA. The sample consists of roughly 76,000 clones, about 84% of them appearing once. The sequence was obtained from a human donor in a cohort sampled during active COVID-19. The material sequenced was peripheral blood.

CDR3 in DNA: TGTGCCACACAGGACAGGATAGCAGATACGCAGTATTTT. Its protein product is CATQDRIADTQYF. The chain recombines TRBV2 with TRBJ2-3; TRBD1 matches at 7 bases. There are 13 residues in the CDR3. V dropped 10 bases and J dropped 4; count of bases not matched to a gene: 8. CDR1 SNHLY and CDR2 FYNNEI come from the germline V gene.